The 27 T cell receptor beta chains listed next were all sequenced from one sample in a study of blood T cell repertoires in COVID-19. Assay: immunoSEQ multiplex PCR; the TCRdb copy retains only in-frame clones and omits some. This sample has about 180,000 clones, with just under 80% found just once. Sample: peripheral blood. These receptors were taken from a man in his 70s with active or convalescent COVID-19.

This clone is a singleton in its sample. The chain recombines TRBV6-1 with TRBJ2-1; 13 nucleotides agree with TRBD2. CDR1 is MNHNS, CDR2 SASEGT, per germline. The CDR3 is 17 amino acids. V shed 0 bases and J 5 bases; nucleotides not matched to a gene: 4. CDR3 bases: TGTGCCAGCAGTGAAGCGGGACTAGCGGGGACCAACAATGAGCAGTTCTTC. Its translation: CASSEAGLAGTNNEQFF.

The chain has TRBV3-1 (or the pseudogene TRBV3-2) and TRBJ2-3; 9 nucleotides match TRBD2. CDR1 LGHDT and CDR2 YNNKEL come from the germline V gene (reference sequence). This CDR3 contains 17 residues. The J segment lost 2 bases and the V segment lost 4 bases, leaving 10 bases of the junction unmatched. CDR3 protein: CASSRSTRLADTDTQYF. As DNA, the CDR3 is TGTGCCAGCAGCCGATCGACCCGACTAGCGGACACAGATACGCAGTATTTT.

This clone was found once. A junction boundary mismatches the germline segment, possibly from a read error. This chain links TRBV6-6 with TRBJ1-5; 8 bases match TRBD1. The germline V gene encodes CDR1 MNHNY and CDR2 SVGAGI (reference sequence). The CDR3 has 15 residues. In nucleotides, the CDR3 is TGTGCCAGCGTGGGCAGGGGGCGAACCGATCAACCCCAGCATTTT. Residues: CASVGRGRTDQPQHF.

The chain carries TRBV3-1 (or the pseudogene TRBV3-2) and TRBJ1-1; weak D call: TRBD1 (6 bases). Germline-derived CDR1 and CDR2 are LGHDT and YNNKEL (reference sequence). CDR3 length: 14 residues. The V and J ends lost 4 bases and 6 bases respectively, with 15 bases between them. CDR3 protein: CASSPTTGSPEAFF. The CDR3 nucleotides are TGTGCCAGCAGCCCAACTACAGGGAGCCCTGAAGCTTTCTTT.

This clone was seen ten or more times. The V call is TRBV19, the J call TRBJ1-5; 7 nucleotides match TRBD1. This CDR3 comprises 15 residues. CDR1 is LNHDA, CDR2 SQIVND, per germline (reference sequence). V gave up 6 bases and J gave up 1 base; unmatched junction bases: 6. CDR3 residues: CASSPTGASNQPQHF. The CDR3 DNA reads TGTGCCAGTAGCCCCACAGGGGCCAGCAATCAGCCCCAGCATTTT.

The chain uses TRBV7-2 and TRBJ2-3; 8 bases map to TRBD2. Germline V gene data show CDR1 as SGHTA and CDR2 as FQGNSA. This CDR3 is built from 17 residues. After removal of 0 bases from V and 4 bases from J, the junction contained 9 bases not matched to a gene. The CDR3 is CASSLAIRGGSPDTQYF. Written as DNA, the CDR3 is TGTGCCAGCAGCTTAGCGATTCGGGGGGGCAGCCCAGATACGCAGTATTTT.

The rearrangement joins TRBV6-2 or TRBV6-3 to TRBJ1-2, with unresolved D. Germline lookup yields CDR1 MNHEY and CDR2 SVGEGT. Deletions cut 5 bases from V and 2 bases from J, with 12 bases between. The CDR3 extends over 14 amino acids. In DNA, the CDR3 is TGTGCCAGCAGTCAGGCGCCTTTCAACTATGGCTACACCTTC. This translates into CASSQAPFNYGYTF.

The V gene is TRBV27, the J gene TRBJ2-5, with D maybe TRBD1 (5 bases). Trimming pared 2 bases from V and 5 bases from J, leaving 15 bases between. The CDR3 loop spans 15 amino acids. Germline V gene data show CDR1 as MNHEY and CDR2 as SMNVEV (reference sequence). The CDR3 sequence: CASSLKSPKGETQYF. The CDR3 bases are TGTGCCAGCAGTTTAAAGTCCCCGAAGGGGGAGACCCAGTACTTC.

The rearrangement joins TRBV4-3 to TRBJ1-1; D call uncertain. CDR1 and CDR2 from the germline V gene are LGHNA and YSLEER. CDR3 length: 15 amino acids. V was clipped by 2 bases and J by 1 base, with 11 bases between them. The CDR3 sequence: CASSQNMAENTEAFF. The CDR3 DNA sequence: TGCGCCAGCAGCCAAAACATGGCTGAGAACACTGAAGCTTTCTTT.

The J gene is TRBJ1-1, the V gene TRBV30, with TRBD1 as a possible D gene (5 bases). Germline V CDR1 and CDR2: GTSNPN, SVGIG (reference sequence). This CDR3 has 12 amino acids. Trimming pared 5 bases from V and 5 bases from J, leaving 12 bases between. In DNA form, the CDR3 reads TGTGCCTGGGTGACTCAGGGAACTGAAGCTTTCTTT. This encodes CAWVTQGTEAFF.

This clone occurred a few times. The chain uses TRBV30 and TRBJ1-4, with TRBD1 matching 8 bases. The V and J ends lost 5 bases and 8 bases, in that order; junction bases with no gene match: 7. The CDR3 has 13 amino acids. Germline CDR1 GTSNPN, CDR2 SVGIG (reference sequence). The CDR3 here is CAWQGAVDEKLFF. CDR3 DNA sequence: TGTGCCTGGCAGGGGGCGGTCGACGAAAAACTGTTTTTT.

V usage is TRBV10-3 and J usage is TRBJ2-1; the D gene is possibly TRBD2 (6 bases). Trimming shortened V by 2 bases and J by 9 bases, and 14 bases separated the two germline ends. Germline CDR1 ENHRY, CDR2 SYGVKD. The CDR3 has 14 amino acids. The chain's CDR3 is CAISEAGGMAEQFF. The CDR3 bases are TGTGCCATCAGTGAGGCGGGCGGGATGGCTGAGCAGTTCTTC.

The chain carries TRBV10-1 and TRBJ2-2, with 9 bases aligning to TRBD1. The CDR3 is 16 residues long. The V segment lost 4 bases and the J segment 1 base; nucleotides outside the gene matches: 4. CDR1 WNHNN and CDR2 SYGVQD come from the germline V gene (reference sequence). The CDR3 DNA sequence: TGCGCCAGCAGTGGAAAGGGACAGGGGAACACCGGGGAGCTGTTTTTT. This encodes CASSGKGQGNTGELFF.

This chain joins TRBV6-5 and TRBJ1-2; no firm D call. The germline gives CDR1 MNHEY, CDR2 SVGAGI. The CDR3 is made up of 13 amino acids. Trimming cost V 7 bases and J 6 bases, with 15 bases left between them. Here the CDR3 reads CASTEGIGDGYTF. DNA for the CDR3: TGTGCCAGCACCGAAGGTATCGGAGATGGCTACACCTTC.

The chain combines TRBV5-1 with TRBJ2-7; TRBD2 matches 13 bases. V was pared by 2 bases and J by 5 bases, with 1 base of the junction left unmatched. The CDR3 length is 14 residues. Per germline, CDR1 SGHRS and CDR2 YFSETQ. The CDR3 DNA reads TGCGCCAGCAGCTTAGGACTAGCGGGAGACGAGCAGTACTTC. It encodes CASSLGLAGDEQYF.

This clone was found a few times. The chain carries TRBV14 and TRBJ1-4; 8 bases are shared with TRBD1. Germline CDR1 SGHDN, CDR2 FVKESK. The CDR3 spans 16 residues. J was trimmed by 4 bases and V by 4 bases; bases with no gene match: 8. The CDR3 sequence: CASSPLRGQDNEKLFF. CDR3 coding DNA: TGTGCCAGCAGCCCCCTGCGGGGACAGGATAATGAAAAACTGTTTTTT.

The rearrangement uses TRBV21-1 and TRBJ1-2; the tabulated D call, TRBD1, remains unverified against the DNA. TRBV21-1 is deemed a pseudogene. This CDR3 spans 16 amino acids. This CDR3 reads CASSKEQGPFNYGYTF. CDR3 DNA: TGTGCCAGCAGCAAAGAACAGGGGCCTTTCAACTATGGCTACACCTTC.

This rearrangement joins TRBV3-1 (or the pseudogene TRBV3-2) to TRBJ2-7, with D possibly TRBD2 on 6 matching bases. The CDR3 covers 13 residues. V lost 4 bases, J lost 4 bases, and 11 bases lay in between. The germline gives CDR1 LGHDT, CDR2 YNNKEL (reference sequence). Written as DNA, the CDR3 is TGTGCCAGCAGCCCTGCGGGGTTATACGAGCAGTACTTC. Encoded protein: CASSPAGLYEQYF.

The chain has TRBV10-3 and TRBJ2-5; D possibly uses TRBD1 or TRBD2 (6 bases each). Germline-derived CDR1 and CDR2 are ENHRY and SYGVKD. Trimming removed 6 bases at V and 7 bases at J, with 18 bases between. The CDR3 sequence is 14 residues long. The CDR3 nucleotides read TGTGCCATCAGGGAGGGGACAAGGTGGGCGACCCAGTACTTC. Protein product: CAIREGTRWATQYF.

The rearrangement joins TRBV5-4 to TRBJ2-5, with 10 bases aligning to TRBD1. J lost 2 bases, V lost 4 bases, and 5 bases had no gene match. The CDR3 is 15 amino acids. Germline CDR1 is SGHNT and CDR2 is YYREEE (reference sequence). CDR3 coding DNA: TGTGCCAGCAGCCAGGGACAGGGGCCACAAGAGACCCAGTACTTC. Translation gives CASSQGQGPQETQYF. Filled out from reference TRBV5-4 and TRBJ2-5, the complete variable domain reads ETGVTQSPTHLIKTRGQQVTLRCSSQSGHNTVSWYQQALGQGPQFIFQYYREEENGRGNFPPRFSGLQFPNYSSELNVNALELDDSALYLCASSQGQGPQETQYFGPGTRLLVL.

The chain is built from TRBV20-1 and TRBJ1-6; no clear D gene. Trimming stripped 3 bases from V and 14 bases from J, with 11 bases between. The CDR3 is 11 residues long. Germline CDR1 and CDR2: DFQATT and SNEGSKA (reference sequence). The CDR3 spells CSARATEALHF. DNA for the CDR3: TGCAGTGCTAGGGCCACGGAGGCCCTCCACTTT.

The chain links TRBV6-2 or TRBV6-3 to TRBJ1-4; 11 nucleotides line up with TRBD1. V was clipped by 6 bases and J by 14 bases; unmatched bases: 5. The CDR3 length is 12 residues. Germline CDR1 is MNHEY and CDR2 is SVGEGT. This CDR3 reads CASSQWDRGLFF. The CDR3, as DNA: TGTGCCAGCAGCCAATGGGACAGGGGGCTGTTTTTT.

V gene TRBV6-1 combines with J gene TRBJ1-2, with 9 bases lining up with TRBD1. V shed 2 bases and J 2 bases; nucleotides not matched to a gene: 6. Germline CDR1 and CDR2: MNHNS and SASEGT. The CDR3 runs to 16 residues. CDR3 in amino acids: CASSEPGQGLNYGYTF. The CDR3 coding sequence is TGTGCCAGCAGTGAACCGGGACAGGGCCTCAACTATGGCTACACCTTC.

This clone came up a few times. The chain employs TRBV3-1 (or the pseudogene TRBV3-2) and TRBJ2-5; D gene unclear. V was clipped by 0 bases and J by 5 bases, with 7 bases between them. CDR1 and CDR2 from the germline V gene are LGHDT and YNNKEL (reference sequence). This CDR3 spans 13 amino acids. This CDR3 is CASSQDNFETQYF. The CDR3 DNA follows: TGTGCCAGCAGCCAAGATAACTTTGAGACCCAGTACTTC.

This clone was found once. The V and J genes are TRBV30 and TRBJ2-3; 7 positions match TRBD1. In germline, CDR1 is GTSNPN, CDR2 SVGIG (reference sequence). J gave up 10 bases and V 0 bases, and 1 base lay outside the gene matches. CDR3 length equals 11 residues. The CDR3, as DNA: TGTGCCTGGAGTGTAGGGGGCCCGCAGTATTTT. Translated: CAWSVGGPQYF. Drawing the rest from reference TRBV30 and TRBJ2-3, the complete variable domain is SQTIHQWPATLVQPVGSPLSLECTVEGTSNPNLYWYRQAAGRGLQLLFYSVGIGQISSEVPQNLSASRPQDRQFILSSKKLLLSDSGFYLCAWSVGGPQYFGPGTRLTVL.

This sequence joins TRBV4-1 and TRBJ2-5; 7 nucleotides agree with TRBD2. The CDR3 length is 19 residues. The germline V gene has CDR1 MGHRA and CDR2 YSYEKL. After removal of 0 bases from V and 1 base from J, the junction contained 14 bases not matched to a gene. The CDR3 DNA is TGCGCCAGCAGCCAAGACATGTACGGCGGGGGACCTCTCCAAGAGACCCAGTACTTC. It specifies CASSQDMYGGGPLQETQYF.

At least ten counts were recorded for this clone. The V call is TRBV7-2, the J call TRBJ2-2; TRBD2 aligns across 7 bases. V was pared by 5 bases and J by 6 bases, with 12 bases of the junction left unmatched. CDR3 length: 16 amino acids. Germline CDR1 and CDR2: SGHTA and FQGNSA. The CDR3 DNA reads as TGTGCCAGCAGCCCCGGACTAGTTGGAGGGGCCGGGGAGCTGTTTTTT. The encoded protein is CASSPGLVGGAGELFF.